These 24 T cell receptor beta chains were sequenced from one sample in a study of graft-versus-host responses after intestinal transplantation. The repertoire was sequenced with immunoSEQ multiplex PCR; TCRdb's copy has only in-frame clones and lacks some. The profile shows approximately 58,000 clones, roughly 90% of them singletons. Sequences were derived from PBMCs, sampled 26 days after transplant. All receptors come from a human patient who received an intestinal transplant, so some T cells may come from the graft donor.

The V and J genes are TRBV28 and TRBJ2-1; D ambiguous. In germline, CDR1 is MDHEN, CDR2 SYDVKM. The CDR3 runs 12 residues. The ends were cut back, 3 bases at V and 10 bases at J, with 10 bases in the middle. CDR3 in amino acids: CASSLNSLEQFF. CDR3 in DNA: TGTGCCAGCAGTTTGAACTCACTAGAGCAGTTCTTC.

The V and J genes are TRBV11-2 and TRBJ1-3, with 9 bases lining up with TRBD1. Germline CDR1 reads SGHAT; CDR2 reads FQNNGV. The J segment lost 7 bases and the V segment lost 4 bases, leaving 11 bases of the junction unmatched. The CDR3 runs to 16 residues. Written as DNA, the CDR3 is TGTGCCAGCAGCTCCACATGGGACAGGGAGGGGAACACCATATATTTT. Its protein product is CASSSTWDREGNTIYF.

This chain uses TRBV27 with TRBJ1-1, with D perhaps matching TRBD1 (5 bases). V was trimmed by 4 bases and J by 1 base, leaving 7 bases between them. Germline V gives CDR1 MNHEY, CDR2 SMNVEV (reference sequence). The CDR3 consists of 13 residues. Written as DNA, the CDR3 is TGTGCCAGCAGTTGGGGCACGAACACTGAAGCTTTCTTT. Amino acid sequence: CASSWGTNTEAFF.

The rearrangement links TRBV27 to TRBJ1-1; no reliable D call. CDR1 is MNHEY and CDR2 is SMNVEV in the germline V gene (reference sequence). This CDR3 spans 14 amino acids. V lost 4 bases and J lost 1, with 10 bases in between. The CDR3, as DNA: TGTGCCAGCAGTTCGCTTCCAGAGAACACTGAAGCTTTCTTT. Translating gives CASSSLPENTEAFF.

This clone was recorded once. The gene calls are TRBV7-2 and TRBJ1-6; 8 bases map to TRBD1. Germline V CDR1 and CDR2: SGHTA, FQGNSA. After removal of 8 bases from V and 8 bases from J, the junction contained 8 bases not matched to a gene. The CDR3 extends over 14 amino acids. The CDR3 bases are TGTGCCAGCGGCTCGGACAGGGAATATTCACCCCTCCACTTT. Translated: CASGSDREYSPLHF.

This clone occurred once. The chain is built from TRBV9 and TRBJ2-1, with 7 positions matching TRBD1. The germline V gene has CDR1 SGDLS and CDR2 YYNGEE. The CDR3 consists of 14 residues. With V trimmed by 3 bases and J by 6 bases, 6 bases remained unmatched. DNA of the CDR3: TGTGCCAGCAGCGCCACAGGACAGGTCAATGAGCAGTTCTTC. Translated, it gives CASSATGQVNEQFF. Based on the CDR3 plus reference TRBV9 and TRBJ2-1, the full variable domain is DSGVTQTPKHLITATGQRVTLRCSPRSGDLSVYWYQQSLDQGLQFLIQYYNGEERAKGNILERFSAQQFPDLHSELNLSSLELGDSALYFCASSATGQVNEQFFGPGTRLTVL.

This clone was seen only once. The V call is TRBV6-5, the J call TRBJ2-3, with 12 bases matching TRBD2. There are 15 residues in the CDR3. Germline V gene lookup returns CDR1 MNHEY and CDR2 SVGAGI. Unmatched junction bases numbered 5, after V lost 4 bases and J lost 6 bases. This chain's CDR3 is CASSFLAGGSDTQYF. The CDR3 DNA reads as TGTGCCAGCAGTTTCCTAGCGGGGGGGTCGGATACGCAGTATTTT.

The V call is TRBV30, the J call TRBJ2-3; no clear D gene. Trimming stripped 0 bases from V and 11 bases from J, with 9 bases between. The germline CDR1 and CDR2 sequences are GTSNPN and SVGIG (reference sequence). CDR3 length: 11 residues. CDR3 nucleotides: TGTGCCTGGAGTGTAGGAGTGATGCAGTATTTT. It encodes CAWSVGVMQYF.

The V gene is TRBV6-1, the J gene TRBJ2-6, with D unresolved. CDR1 MNHNS and CDR2 SASEGT come from the germline V gene. Trimming left V 6 bases short and J 11 bases short, with 14 bases between. There are 13 residues in the CDR3. The DNA for the CDR3 is TGTGCCAGCAGGGATGATGGGCCACACGTCCTGACTTTC. Amino acid sequence: CASRDDGPHVLTF.

This clone was seen only a few times. V gene TRBV6-1 combines with J gene TRBJ2-2; a weak D match, TRBD1 (6 bases). This CDR3 spans 16 amino acids. Germline CDR1 reads MNHNS; CDR2 reads SASEGT. With 4 bases removed from V and 1 base from J, the gap between germline ends came to 13 bases. The CDR3 protein is CASSGHATGNTGELFF. The CDR3, as DNA: TGTGCCAGCAGTGGGCACGCGACAGGGAACACCGGGGAGCTGTTTTTT.

The chain has TRBV10-3 and TRBJ1-1; D is perhaps TRBD1 (5 bases). V was pared by 9 bases and J by 1 base, with 12 bases between. The CDR3 has 13 residues. Germline values: CDR1 ENHRY, CDR2 SYGVKD. The CDR3 is CAIQDNWNTEAFF. Here the CDR3 DNA reads TGTGCCATTCAGGACAACTGGAACACTGAAGCTTTCTTT.

The CDR3 coding sequence is TGTGCCAGCAGTTTCTCGAGCTCCTACAATGAGCAGTTCTTC. Amino acids: CASSFSSSYNEQFF. This chain links TRBV27 with TRBJ2-1, with no clear D. The germline V gene has CDR1 MNHEY and CDR2 SMNVEV (reference sequence). Deletions cut 3 bases from V and 0 bases from J, with 6 bases between. This CDR3 spans 14 amino acids.

The V call is TRBV6-6, the J call TRBJ2-5; D possibly corresponds to TRBD1 (6 bases). CDR3 length equals 14 residues. V dropped 2 bases and J dropped 5 bases, with 12 bases sitting between them. The germline CDR1 and CDR2 sequences are MNHNY and SVGAGI (reference sequence). CDR3 sequence reads: CASSYTTGLETQYF. The CDR3 DNA is TGTGCCAGCAGTTACACCACAGGGCTGGAGACCCAGTACTTC.

This clone was detected once. The J gene is TRBJ1-2, the V gene TRBV2; a weak D match, TRBD1 (5 bases). This CDR3 has 12 amino acids. Germline CDR1 is SNHLY and CDR2 is FYNNEI. The V end lost 8 bases, the J end lost 8 bases, and 15 bases lay between the germline ends. CDR3 region: CASWQGGYGYTF. The DNA of the CDR3 is TGTGCCAGCTGGCAGGGTGGTTACGGCTACACCTTC.

The V and J genes are TRBV28 and TRBJ1-6; the D is unclear. CDR3 length: 14 residues. V lost 7 bases and J lost 10, with 17 bases in between. Germline V gene sequence: CDR1 MDHEN, CDR2 SYDVKM. CDR3 loop: CASTRGERESPLHF. CDR3 nucleotides: TGTGCCAGCACTCGAGGCGAACGGGAGTCACCCCTCCACTTT.

The chain joins TRBV4-2 to TRBJ1-3; 10 bases agree with TRBD1. CDR3 length equals 16 residues. In germline, CDR1 is LGHNA, CDR2 YNFKEQ. Trimming took 5 bases from V and 0 from J; bases not matched to a gene: 4. As DNA, the CDR3 is TGTGCCAGCAGCACCCGGACAGGGGGCTCTGGAAACACCATATATTTT. Its translation is CASSTRTGGSGNTIYF.

This clone was observed a single time. V is TRBV28 and J is TRBJ1-3; no clear D gene. The CDR3 contains 15 residues. Germline V gene lookup returns CDR1 MDHEN and CDR2 SYDVKM. V was clipped by 1 base and J by 1 base, with 8 bases between them. The CDR3, as DNA: TGTGCCAGCAGTTTATTGAGGTCTTCTGGAAACACCATATATTTT. Translated: CASSLLRSSGNTIYF.

The chain links TRBV9 to TRBJ2-7, with 7 bases identical to TRBD1. The CDR3 has 14 amino acids. V dropped 0 bases and J dropped 4; count of bases not matched to a gene: 4. Germline V gene data show CDR1 as SGDLS and CDR2 as YYNGEE. CDR3 in amino acids: CASSVADREYEQYF. The CDR3 bases are TGTGCCAGCAGCGTAGCTGACAGGGAGTACGAGCAGTACTTC.

J is TRBJ1-5 and V is TRBV28; maybe TRBD1 (6 bases). The V and J ends lost 6 bases and 4 bases respectively, with 13 bases between them. Per germline, CDR1 MDHEN and CDR2 SYDVKM. The CDR3 has 14 residues. CDR3 coding DNA: TGTGCCAGCAGGTCCGACAGGACGAATCAGCCCCAGCATTTT. This encodes CASRSDRTNQPQHF.

The rearrangement links TRBV6-1 to TRBJ2-7; D gene unclear. The V gene lost 1 base and the J gene lost 6 bases, with 16 bases spanning the gap. The CDR3 sequence is 15 residues long. CDR1 and CDR2 (germline): MNHNS, SASEGT. This chain's CDR3 is CASSEEVSWAVEQYV. In DNA, the CDR3 is TGTGCCAGCAGTGAAGAGGTATCGTGGGCTGTCGAGCAGTACGTC.

The chain joins TRBV6-1 to TRBJ1-1; 11 nucleotides align to TRBD1. The CDR3 length is 18 residues. Germline lookup yields CDR1 MNHNS and CDR2 SASEGT. The V segment lost 4 bases and the J segment 2 bases; nucleotides outside the gene matches: 12. This chain's CDR3 is CASSASDRGHSLNTEAFF. In DNA, the CDR3 is TGTGCCAGCAGTGCGTCGGACAGGGGGCACTCCTTAAACACTGAAGCTTTCTTT.

The chain employs TRBV4-2 and TRBJ2-7; no definite D call. CDR1 is LGHNA and CDR2 is YNFKEQ in the germline V gene. V lost 0 bases, J lost 2 bases, and 8 bases lay in between. There are 14 residues in the CDR3. The CDR3 sequence is CASSQDHSTYEQYF. The CDR3 DNA sequence: TGTGCCAGCAGCCAAGATCATAGCACCTACGAGCAGTACTTC.

As to this clone: The junction departs from germline at one end; a sequencing error may be responsible. V is TRBV4-1 and J is TRBJ2-1; D is ambiguous. This CDR3 is built from 12 residues. CDR1 is MGHRA and CDR2 is YSYEKL in the germline V gene. The CDR3 nucleotides read TGTGCCAGCAGCCTGTCGTACAATGAGCAGTTCTTC. Encoded protein: CASSLSYNEQFF.

This clone has a handful of counts. V gene TRBV4-1 combines with J gene TRBJ2-7, with D perhaps TRBD2 (7 bases). V was cut by 6 bases and J by 2 bases, with 17 bases left in between. Per germline, CDR1 MGHRA and CDR2 YSYEKL. The CDR3 is 15 residues long. The CDR3 is CASSPARGQTYEQYV. The DNA of the CDR3 is TGCGCCAGCAGTCCTGCGCGGGGGCAAACCTACGAGCAGTACGTC.